These 26 T cell receptor beta chains were sequenced from one sample in a study of blood T cell repertoires in COVID-19. Some clones are missing from TCRdb's copy, which holds only in-frame ones; the method was immunoSEQ multiplex PCR. The table has 150,000 to 200,000 clones, roughly 80% seen once. Sequenced material: peripheral blood. Receptors were obtained from a woman of 80 years or more with acute or convalescent COVID-19.

The chain carries TRBV7-2 and TRBJ2-5, with 15 positions matching TRBD2. From germline, CDR1 is SGHTA and CDR2 FQGNSA. CDR3 size: 15 residues. With V trimmed by 5 bases and J by 7 bases, 5 bases remained unmatched. CDR3 protein: CASSARTSGGVTQYF. In nucleotides, the CDR3 is TGTGCCAGCAGCGCCCGGACTAGCGGGGGGGTGACCCAGTACTTC.

The chain uses TRBV3-1 (or the pseudogene TRBV3-2) and TRBJ1-6; TRBD1 aligns across 7 bases. CDR1 and CDR2 from the germline V gene are LGHDT and YNNKEL (reference sequence). The length of the CDR3 is 16 residues. With V trimmed by 4 bases and J by 9 bases, 12 bases remained unmatched. In DNA form, the CDR3 reads TGTGCCAGCAGCCTGGGACAGTTGGCCGTCGGTTCACCCCTCCACTTT. Its translation is CASSLGQLAVGSPLHF.

This clone showed up just once. The chain has TRBV29-1 and TRBJ1-1, with 7 bases that match TRBD1. After removal of 5 bases from V and 0 bases from J, the junction contained 9 bases not matched to a gene. The CDR3 consists of 15 residues. Germline V gene lookup returns CDR1 SQVTM and CDR2 ANQGSEA. DNA for the CDR3: TGCAGCGTTAAAGGGACAGCGGGGGTGAACACTGAAGCTTTCTTT. As protein: CSVKGTAGVNTEAFF.

This clone was picked up one time. The sample carries other DNA sequences with the same CDR3. The V gene is TRBV12-3 or TRBV12-4, the J gene TRBJ2-2; no definite D call. The V end lost 5 bases, the J end lost 2 bases, and 3 bases lay between the germline ends. The CDR3 contains 12 residues. The CDR3 DNA is TGTGCCAGCAGTCTAAACACCGGGGAGCTGTTTTTT. This translates into CASSLNTGELFF.

The chain carries TRBV5-6 and TRBJ1-6; tentative D call: TRBD1 (6 bases). Germline CDR1 is SGHDT and CDR2 is YYEEEE. The CDR3 loop spans 16 amino acids. The V end lost 4 bases, the J end lost 3 bases, and 14 bases lay between the germline ends. CDR3 nucleotide sequence: TGTGCCAGCAGCCGGGGAGGGACACTCTATAATTCACCCCTCCACTTT. Protein: CASSRGGTLYNSPLHF.

This clone was detected once. CDR3 coding DNA: TGTGCCAGTAGTATTCAAGGGGTGAATGTTAATGAGCAGTTCTTC. This gives the protein CASSIQGVNVNEQFF. The rearrangement links TRBV19 to TRBJ2-1; perhaps TRBD1 as D (5 bases). Germline V gives CDR1 LNHDA, CDR2 SQIVND (reference sequence). Trimming removed 3 bases from V and 7 bases from J, with 16 bases in between. CDR3 size: 15 residues.

This clone is a singleton in its sample. This rearrangement joins TRBV7-2 to TRBJ1-2; the D gene is possibly TRBD1 (5 bases). This CDR3 has 14 amino acids. Germline values: CDR1 SGHTA, CDR2 FQGNSA. The V end lost 1 base, the J end lost 4 bases, and 10 bases lay between the germline ends. The CDR3 DNA follows: TGTGCCAGCAGCTTAGACAGGTCCCTCTATGGCTACACCTTC. Protein sequence: CASSLDRSLYGYTF.

Only one count was recorded for this clone. The genes are TRBV4-1 and TRBJ1-3; weak D call: TRBD1 (6 bases). The ends were cut back, 0 bases at V and 3 bases at J, with 9 bases in the middle. The CDR3 has 15 residues. Germline V gene sequence: CDR1 MGHRA, CDR2 YSYEKL. The CDR3 protein is CASSQEGGIGNTIYF. CDR3 sequence (DNA): TGCGCCAGCAGCCAAGAAGGGGGAATTGGAAACACCATATATTTT.

This sequence joins TRBV19 and TRBJ2-7; D may be TRBD2 (6 bases). The ends were cut back, 8 bases at V and 0 bases at J, with 14 bases in the middle. Germline CDR1 LNHDA, CDR2 SQIVND (reference sequence). This CDR3 is built from 14 residues. CDR3 nucleotide sequence: TGTGCCAGTGGCCGCGGGGACGCCTCCTACGAGCAGTACTTC. It is translated as CASGRGDASYEQYF.

This rearrangement joins TRBV11-2 to TRBJ1-5; 10 bases agree with TRBD1. Looked up from germline, CDR1 is SGHAT and CDR2 is FQNNGV. The CDR3 totals 17 residues. V gave up 5 bases and J gave up 4 bases; unmatched junction bases: 11. This CDR3 reads CASSPALGTGENQPQHF. The CDR3 coding sequence is TGTGCCAGCAGCCCGGCCCTCGGGACAGGGGAGAATCAGCCCCAGCATTTT.

The J gene is TRBJ1-5, the V gene TRBV5-1; TRBD1 might be the D (5 bases). This CDR3 comprises 13 residues. Germline V gene sequence: CDR1 SGHRS, CDR2 YFSETQ. V lost 1 base and J 8 bases, leaving 10 bases between the germline ends. The CDR3 DNA follows: TGCGCCAGCAGCTTGACGATAGGGGAGCCCCAGCATTTT. Encoded protein: CASSLTIGEPQHF.

This chain uses TRBV5-5 with TRBJ1-1, with 8 bases lining up with TRBD1. Germline loops: CDR1 SGHKS, CDR2 YYEKEE (reference sequence). The V gene end was trimmed by 2 bases and the J gene end by 7 bases; junction bases not matched to a gene: 4. The CDR3 extends over 13 amino acids. The CDR3 is CASSFNRGIEAFF. In DNA, the CDR3 is TGTGCCAGCAGCTTTAACAGGGGGATTGAAGCTTTCTTT. The full variable domain, with the rest looked up from reference TRBV5-5 and TRBJ1-1, is DAGVTQSPTHLIKTRGQQVTLRCSPISGHKSVSWYQQVLGQGPQFIFQYYEKEERGRGNFPDRFSARQFPNYSSELNVNALLLGDSALYLCASSFNRGIEAFFGQGTRLTVV.

CDR3 in DNA: TGTGCCACCAGCAGAGATAGGACAGTTGGAAACACCATATATTTT. The encoded protein is CATSRDRTVGNTIYF. The chain is built from TRBV15 and TRBJ1-3, with a possible D match to TRBD1 (6 bases). V shed 0 bases and J shed 3 bases, with 9 bases lying between them. The CDR3 length is 15 residues. Germline values: CDR1 LNHNV, CDR2 YYDKDF (reference sequence).

V gene TRBV6-5 combines with J gene TRBJ2-7; D perhaps matches TRBD2 (7 bases). The V gene's germline CDR1 is MNHEY and CDR2 SVGAGI. V dropped 4 bases and J dropped 4 bases, with 20 bases sitting between them. There are 16 residues in the CDR3. In nucleotides, the CDR3 is TGTGCCAGCAGTTTCGGTGGGGGGGGCCTAGGGTACGAGCAGTACTTC. Translating it yields CASSFGGGGLGYEQYF.

This sequence joins TRBV11-2 and TRBJ1-3, with D possibly TRBD1 on 5 matching bases. The CDR3 extends over 14 amino acids. The ends were cut back, 4 bases at V and 8 bases at J, with 15 bases in the middle. CDR1 is SGHAT and CDR2 is FQNNGV in the germline V gene. The CDR3 sequence is CASSSEGRADTIYF. In DNA, the CDR3 is TGTGCCAGCAGCTCGGAGGGGCGTGCGGACACCATATATTTT.

This clone was seen a few times. V and J are TRBV2 and TRBJ1-5; D may be TRBD1 (5 bases). Germline loops: CDR1 SNHLY, CDR2 FYNNEI. This CDR3 is 15 amino acids long. The V end was cut by 5 bases, the J end by 5 bases, with 16 bases between. For the CDR3, the DNA is TGTGCCAGCAGTTCTACGGCGGGGGACTATCAGCCCCAGCATTTT. Residues: CASSSTAGDYQPQHF.

The rearrangement joins TRBV7-2 to TRBJ2-7, with 9 nucleotides matching TRBD2. Looked up from germline, CDR1 is SGHTA and CDR2 is FQGNSA. V was clipped by 1 base and J by 4 bases; unmatched bases: 5. The CDR3 runs 15 residues. The CDR3 sequence is CASSLGASGIYEQYF. The CDR3 bases are TGTGCCAGCAGCTTAGGGGCTAGCGGGATTTACGAGCAGTACTTC. The whole variable domain, filled in from reference TRBV7-2 and TRBJ2-7, reads GAGVSQSPSNKVTEKGKDVELRCDPISGHTALYWYRQSLGQGLEFLIYFQGNSAPDKSGLPSDRFSAERTGGSVSTLTIQRTQQEDSAVYLCASSLGASGIYEQYFGPGTRLTVT.

This chain joins TRBV20-1 and TRBJ2-7; D perhaps matches TRBD2 (5 bases). Trimming stripped 3 bases from V and 6 bases from J, with 9 bases between. CDR3 length equals 11 residues. Germline CDR1 and CDR2: DFQATT and SNEGSKA (reference sequence). CDR3 sequence: CSASLRGEQYF. Written as DNA, the CDR3 is TGCAGTGCTAGTCTACGGGGCGAGCAGTACTTC.

This clone was detected only once. The chain joins TRBV28 to TRBJ2-2, with 9 nucleotides matching TRBD2. After removal of 6 bases from V and 2 bases from J, the junction contained 4 bases not matched to a gene. CDR1 and CDR2 (germline): MDHEN, SYDVKM. The CDR3 is 15 amino acids. CDR3 in amino acids: CASRPTSGNTGELFF. The CDR3 DNA reads as TGTGCCAGCAGACCGACTAGCGGAAACACCGGGGAGCTGTTTTTT.

This sequence joins TRBV9 and TRBJ1-4; D possibly corresponds to TRBD1 (6 bases). With 4 bases removed from V and 10 bases from J, the gap between germline ends came to 17 bases. In germline, CDR1 is SGDLS, CDR2 YYNGEE. CDR3 length: 14 residues. The chain's CDR3 is CASSSTGWGGKLFF. The CDR3 region has the DNA TGTGCCAGCAGCTCCACAGGGTGGGGGGGAAAACTGTTTTTT.

V and J are TRBV11-2 and TRBJ2-2, with D unresolved. Trimming shortened V by 2 bases and J by 6 bases, and 7 bases separated the two germline ends. The CDR3 totals 13 residues. The germline CDR1 and CDR2 sequences are SGHAT and FQNNGV. The CDR3 DNA reads as TGTGCCAGCAGCTTAAATGGCCCCGGGGAGCTGTTTTTT. Protein sequence: CASSLNGPGELFF.

V gene TRBV10-1 combines with J gene TRBJ1-1; 12 nucleotides line up with TRBD1. This CDR3 region has 16 residues. J lost 2 bases, V lost 8 bases, and 9 bases had no gene match. Looked up from germline, CDR1 is WNHNN and CDR2 is SYGVQD (reference sequence). In nucleotides, the CDR3 is TGCGCCAGCTCCCACCGCGGGACAGGGGGCAACACTGAAGCTTTCTTT. It translates to CASSHRGTGGNTEAFF.

The chain is built from TRBV5-1 and TRBJ1-2, with 7 bases that match TRBD1. This CDR3 has 16 amino acids. Germline lookup yields CDR1 SGHRS and CDR2 YFSETQ. V was pared by 3 bases and J by 5 bases, with 13 bases of the junction left unmatched. CDR3 sequence: CASSYNAGTATYGYTF. CDR3 coding DNA: TGCGCCAGCAGCTACAACGCCGGGACAGCGACTTATGGCTACACCTTC.

J is TRBJ2-1 and V is TRBV11-2, with a possible D match to TRBD2 (6 bases). Trimming left V 5 bases short and J 5 bases short, with 13 bases between. Germline V gene data show CDR1 as SGHAT and CDR2 as FQNNGV. This CDR3 comprises 14 residues. The CDR3 DNA is TGTGCCAGCAGCGCGGGGTCCCGTGACAATGAGCAGTTCTTC. This encodes CASSAGSRDNEQFF.

The chain is built from TRBV6-1 and TRBJ1-1; 11 nucleotides line up with TRBD1. J lost 5 bases, V lost 0 bases, and 5 bases had no gene match. Per germline, CDR1 MNHNS and CDR2 SASEGT. The CDR3 sequence is 16 residues long. The CDR3 sequence: CASSEAGTGGLTEAFF. CDR3 bases: TGTGCCAGCAGTGAAGCCGGGACAGGGGGACTTACTGAAGCTTTCTTT.

The rearrangement uses TRBV2 and TRBJ2-4; perhaps TRBD1 as D (6 bases). With 6 bases removed from V and 0 bases from J, the gap between germline ends came to 9 bases. There are 14 residues in the CDR3. CDR1 is SNHLY and CDR2 is FYNNEI in the germline V gene. The CDR3 DNA reads as TGTGCCAGCAGGGACAGTTTAGCCAAAAACATTCAGTACTTC. Its protein product is CASRDSLAKNIQYF.